These 7 T cell receptor beta chains were all obtained from the same sample, sequenced in a study of T cell repertoires in cytomegalovirus infection. TCRdb passed the reads through MiXCR, listing each CDR3 protein once. The sample contains approximately 770,000 distinct CDR3 sequences, approximately 32% of which appear only once. Their antigens are not known. The sample was cultured CD8+ T cells from PBMCs, taken from culture after CMV antigen stimulation. Receptors were obtained from a human donor in good health (CMV status not recorded). Some clones in this sample may be carry-over from other donors' samples.

This CDR3 is CASRNKGLTNYGYTF. DNA of the CDR3: TGTGCCAGTAGAAACAAGGGACTGACCAACTATGGCTACACCTTC. The J gene is TRBJ1-2, the V gene TRBV19; D possibly corresponds to TRBD1 (5 bases). This CDR3 spans 15 amino acids. The germline CDR1 and CDR2 sequences are LNHDA and SQIVND (reference sequence). Trimming removed 6 bases from V and 2 bases from J, with 16 bases in between.

The chain is built from TRBV7-8 and TRBJ2-1; 7 bases agree with TRBD2. Germline assignment: CDR1 SGHVS and CDR2 FQNEAQ. The CDR3 is made up of 14 amino acids. Trimming took 1 base from V and 4 from J; bases not matched to a gene: 1. CDR3 nucleotides: TGTGCCAGCAGCTTAGAGCGGGGTTACAATGAGCAGTTCTTC. It yields the protein CASSLERGYNEQFF.

This clonotype was seen many times. This chain links TRBV6-1 with TRBJ2-2; D is undetermined. The ends were cut back, 5 bases at V and 1 base at J, with 11 bases in the middle. Germline CDR1 MNHNS, CDR2 SASEGT. The CDR3 sequence is 15 residues long. The CDR3 sequence is CASSLNSVNTGELFF. The CDR3 nucleotides read TGTGCCAGCAGTTTGAACAGCGTGAACACCGGGGAGCTGTTTTTT.

This clonotype was recorded many times. The chain uses TRBV27 and TRBJ1-2; D remains unclear. V was shortened by 6 bases and J by 5 bases, with 13 bases between the two germline ends. The germline CDR1 and CDR2 sequences are MNHEY and SMNVEV (reference sequence). This CDR3 region has 13 residues. This CDR3 is CASSFGRDYGYTF. The CDR3 DNA reads as TGTGCCAGCAGCTTTGGACGGGATTATGGCTACACCTTC.

This clonotype was recorded many times. The J gene is TRBJ1-1, the V gene TRBV7-6; the match to TRBD1 covers 7 bases. The CDR3 is made up of 16 amino acids. Trimming cost V 4 bases and J 1 base; bases outside gene matches: 9. Germline CDR1 and CDR2: SGHVS and FNYEAQ. The CDR3 is CASSSGTEHKNTEAFF. CDR3 DNA: TGTGCCAGCAGCTCCGGGACAGAACATAAGAACACTGAAGCTTTCTTT.

This clonotype was counted a few times. As DNA, the CDR3 is TGTGCCAGCAGTCGAAAGCTCGGGACAGGGTTAATCGCAGATACGCAGTATTTT. The encoded protein is CASSRKLGTGLIADTQYF. The rearrangement uses TRBV5-6 and TRBJ2-3; 9 bases line up with TRBD1. The V gene end was trimmed by 5 bases and the J gene end by 4 bases; junction bases not matched to a gene: 17. This CDR3 has 18 amino acids. Germline V gene data show CDR1 as SGHDT and CDR2 as YYEEEE. Full variable domain (rest looked up from reference TRBV5-6 and TRBJ2-3): DAGVTQSPTHLIKTRGQQVTLRCSPKSGHDTVSWYQQALGQGPQFIFQYYEEEERQRGNFPDRFSGHQFPNYSSELNVNALLLGDSALYLCASSRKLGTGLIADTQYFGPGTRLTVL.

This clonotype has just a few counts. The chain joins TRBV7-9 to TRBJ1-2; 7 bases align to TRBD1. Losses at the gene ends were 5 bases for V and 0 bases for J; bases not matched to a gene: 6. The CDR3 runs 15 residues. CDR1 is SEHNR and CDR2 is FQNEAQ in the germline V gene (reference sequence). In nucleotides, the CDR3 is TGTGCCAGCAGCGCCCCCGGGACAGCTAACTATGGCTACACCTTC. This sequence encodes CASSAPGTANYGYTF.